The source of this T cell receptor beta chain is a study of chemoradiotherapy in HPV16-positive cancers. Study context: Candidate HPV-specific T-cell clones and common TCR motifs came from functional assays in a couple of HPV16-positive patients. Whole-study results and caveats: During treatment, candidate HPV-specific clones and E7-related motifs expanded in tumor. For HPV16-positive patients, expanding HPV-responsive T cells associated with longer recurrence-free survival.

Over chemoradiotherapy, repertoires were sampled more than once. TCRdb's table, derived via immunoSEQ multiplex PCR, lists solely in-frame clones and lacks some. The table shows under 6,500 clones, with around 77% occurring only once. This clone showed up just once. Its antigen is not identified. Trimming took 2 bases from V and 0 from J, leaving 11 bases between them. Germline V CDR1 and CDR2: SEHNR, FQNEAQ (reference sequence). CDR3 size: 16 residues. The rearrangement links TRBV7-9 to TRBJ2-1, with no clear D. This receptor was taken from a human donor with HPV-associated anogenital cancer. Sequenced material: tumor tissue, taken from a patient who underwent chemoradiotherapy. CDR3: CASSLLAGFSYNEQFF. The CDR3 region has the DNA TGTGCCAGCAGCTTACTGGCAGGCTTCTCCTACAATGAGCAGTTCTTC.